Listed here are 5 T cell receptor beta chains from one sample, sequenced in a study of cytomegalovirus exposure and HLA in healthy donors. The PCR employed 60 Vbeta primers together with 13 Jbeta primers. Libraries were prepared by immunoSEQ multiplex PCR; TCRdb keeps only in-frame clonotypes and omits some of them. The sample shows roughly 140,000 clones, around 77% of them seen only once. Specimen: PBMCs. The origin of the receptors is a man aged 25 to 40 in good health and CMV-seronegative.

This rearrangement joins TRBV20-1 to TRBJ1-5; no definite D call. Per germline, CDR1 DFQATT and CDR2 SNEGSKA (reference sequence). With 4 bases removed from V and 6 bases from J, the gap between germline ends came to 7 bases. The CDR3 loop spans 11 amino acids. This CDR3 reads CSAKHGQPQHF. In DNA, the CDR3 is TGCAGTGCTAAACATGGTCAGCCCCAGCATTTT.

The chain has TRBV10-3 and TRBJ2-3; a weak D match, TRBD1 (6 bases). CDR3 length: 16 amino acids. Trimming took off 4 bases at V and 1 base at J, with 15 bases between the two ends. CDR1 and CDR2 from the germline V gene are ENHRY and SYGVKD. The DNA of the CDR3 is TGTGCCATCAGTGGACAGAGGGGGAAGGGCACAGATACGCAGTATTTT. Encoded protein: CAISGQRGKGTDTQYF.

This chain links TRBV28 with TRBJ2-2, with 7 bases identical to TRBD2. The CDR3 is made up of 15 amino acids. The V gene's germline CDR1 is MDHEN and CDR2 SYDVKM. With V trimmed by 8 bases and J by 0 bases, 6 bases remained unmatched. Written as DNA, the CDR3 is TGTGCCAGCCGTAGCGGGTCCACGAACACCGGGGAGCTGTTTTTT. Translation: CASRSGSTNTGELFF.

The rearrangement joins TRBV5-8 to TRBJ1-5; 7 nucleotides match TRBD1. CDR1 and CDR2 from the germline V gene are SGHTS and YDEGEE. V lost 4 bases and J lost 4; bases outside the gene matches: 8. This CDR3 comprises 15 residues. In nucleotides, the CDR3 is TGTGCCAGCAGCGGTAGACAGGGTCATAATCAGCCCCAGCATTTT. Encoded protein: CASSGRQGHNQPQHF.

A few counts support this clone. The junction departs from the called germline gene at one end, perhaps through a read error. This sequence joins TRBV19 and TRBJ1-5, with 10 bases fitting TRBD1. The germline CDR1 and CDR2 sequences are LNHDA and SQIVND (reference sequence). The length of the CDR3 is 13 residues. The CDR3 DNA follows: TGTGCCAGTGCCGGGACAGGGGATCAGCCCCAGAATTTT. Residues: CASAGTGDQPQNF.